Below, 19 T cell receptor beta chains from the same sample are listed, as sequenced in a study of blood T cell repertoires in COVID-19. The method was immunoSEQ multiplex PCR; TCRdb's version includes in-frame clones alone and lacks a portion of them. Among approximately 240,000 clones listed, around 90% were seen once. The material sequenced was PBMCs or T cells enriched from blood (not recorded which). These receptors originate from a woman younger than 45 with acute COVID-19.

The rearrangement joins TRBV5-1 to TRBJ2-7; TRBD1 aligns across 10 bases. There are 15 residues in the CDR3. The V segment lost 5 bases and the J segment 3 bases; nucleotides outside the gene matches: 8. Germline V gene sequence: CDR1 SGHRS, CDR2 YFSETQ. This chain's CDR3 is CASRYGTGEIYEQYF. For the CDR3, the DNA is TGCGCCAGCAGATACGGGACAGGGGAAATCTACGAGCAGTACTTC. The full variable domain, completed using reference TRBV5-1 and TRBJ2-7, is KAGVTQTPRYLIKTRGQQVTLSCSPISGHRSVSWYQQTPGQGLQFLFEYFSETQRNKGNFPGRFSGRQFSNSRSEMNVSTLELGDSALYLCASRYGTGEIYEQYFGPGTRLTVT.

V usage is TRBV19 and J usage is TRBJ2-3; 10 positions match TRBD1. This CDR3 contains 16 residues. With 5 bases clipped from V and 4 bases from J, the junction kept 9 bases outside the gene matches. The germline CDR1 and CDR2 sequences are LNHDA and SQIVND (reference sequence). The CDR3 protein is CASSQAGTGVADTQYF. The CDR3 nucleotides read TGTGCCAGTAGTCAAGCCGGGACAGGGGTCGCAGATACGCAGTATTTT.

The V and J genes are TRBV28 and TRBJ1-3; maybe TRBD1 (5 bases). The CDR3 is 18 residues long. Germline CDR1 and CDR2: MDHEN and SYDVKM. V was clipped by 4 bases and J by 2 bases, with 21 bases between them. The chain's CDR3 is CASSSHSPTEGAGNTIYF. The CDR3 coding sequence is TGTGCCAGCAGTTCCCACTCCCCGACAGAAGGAGCTGGAAACACCATATATTTT.

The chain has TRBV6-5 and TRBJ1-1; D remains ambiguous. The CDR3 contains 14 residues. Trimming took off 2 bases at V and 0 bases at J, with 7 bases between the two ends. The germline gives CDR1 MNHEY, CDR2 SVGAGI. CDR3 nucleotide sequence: TGTGCCAGCAGTTACGAGGGCGTGAACACTGAAGCTTTCTTT. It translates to CASSYEGVNTEAFF.

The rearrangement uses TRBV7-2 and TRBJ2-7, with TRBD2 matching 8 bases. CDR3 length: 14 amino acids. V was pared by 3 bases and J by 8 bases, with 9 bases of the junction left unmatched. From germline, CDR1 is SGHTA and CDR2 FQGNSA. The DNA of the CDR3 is TGTGCCAGCAGCTTGGAGATAGCGGGGTCTAAGCAGTACTTC. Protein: CASSLEIAGSKQYF.

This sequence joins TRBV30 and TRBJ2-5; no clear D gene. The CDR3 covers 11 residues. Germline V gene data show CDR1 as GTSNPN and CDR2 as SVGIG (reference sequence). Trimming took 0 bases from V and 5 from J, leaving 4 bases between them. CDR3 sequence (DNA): TGTGCCTGGAGTGTATCTGAGACCCAGTACTTC. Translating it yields CAWSVSETQYF.

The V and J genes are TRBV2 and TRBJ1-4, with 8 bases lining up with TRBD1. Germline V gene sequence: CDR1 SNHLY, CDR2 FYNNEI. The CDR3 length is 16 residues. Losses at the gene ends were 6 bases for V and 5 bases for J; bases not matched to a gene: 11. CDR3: CASRQGWTGTNEKLFF. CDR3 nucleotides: TGTGCCAGCAGACAGGGCTGGACAGGGACGAATGAAAAACTGTTTTTT.

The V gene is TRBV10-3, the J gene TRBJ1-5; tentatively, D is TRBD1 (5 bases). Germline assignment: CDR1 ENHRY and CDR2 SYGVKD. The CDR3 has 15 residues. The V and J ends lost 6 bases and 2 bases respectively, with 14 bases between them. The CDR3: CAISPDGGGNQPQHF. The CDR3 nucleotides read TGTGCCATCAGCCCCGACGGGGGGGGCAATCAGCCCCAGCATTTT.

The CDR3 DNA sequence: TGTGCCAGCAGAAGAGGACTAGCGGGTCAAGAGACCCAGTACTTC. Amino acid sequence: CASRRGLAGQETQYF. This sequence joins TRBV9 and TRBJ2-5; 11 bases agree with TRBD2. Losses at the gene ends were 5 bases for V and 2 bases for J; bases not matched to a gene: 5. Germline V gene data show CDR1 as SGDLS and CDR2 as YYNGEE. CDR3 length equals 15 residues.

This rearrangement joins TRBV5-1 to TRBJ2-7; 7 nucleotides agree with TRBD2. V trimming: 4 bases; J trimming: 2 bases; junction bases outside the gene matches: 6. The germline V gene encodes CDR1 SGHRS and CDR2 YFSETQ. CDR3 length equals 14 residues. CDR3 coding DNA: TGCGCCAGCAGCCGGGGGGACGGCCCCTACGAGCAGTACTTC. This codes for CASSRGDGPYEQYF.

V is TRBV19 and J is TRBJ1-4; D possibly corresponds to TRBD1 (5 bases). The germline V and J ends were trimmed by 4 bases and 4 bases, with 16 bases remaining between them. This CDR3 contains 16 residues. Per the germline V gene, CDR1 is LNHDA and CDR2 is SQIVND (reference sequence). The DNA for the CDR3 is TGTGCCAGTAGTAGGACCTCCGGGGGTCATAATGAAAAACTGTTTTTT. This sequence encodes CASSRTSGGHNEKLFF.

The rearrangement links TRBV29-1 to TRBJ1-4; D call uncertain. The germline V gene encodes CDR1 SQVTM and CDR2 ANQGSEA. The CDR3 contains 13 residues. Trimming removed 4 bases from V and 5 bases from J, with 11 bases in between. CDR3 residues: CSVAKTGNEKLFF. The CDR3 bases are TGCAGCGTTGCGAAGACCGGGAATGAAAAACTGTTTTTT.

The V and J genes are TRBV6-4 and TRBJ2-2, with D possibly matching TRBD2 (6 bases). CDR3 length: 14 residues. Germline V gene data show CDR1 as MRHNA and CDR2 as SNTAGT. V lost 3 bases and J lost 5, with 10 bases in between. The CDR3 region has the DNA TGTGCCAGCAGTGAGACCGGGACTACCGGGGAGCTGTTTTTT. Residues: CASSETGTTGELFF.

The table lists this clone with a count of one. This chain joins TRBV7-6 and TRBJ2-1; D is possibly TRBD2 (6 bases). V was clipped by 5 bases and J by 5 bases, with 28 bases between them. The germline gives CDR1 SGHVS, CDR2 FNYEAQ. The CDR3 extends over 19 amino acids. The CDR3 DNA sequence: TGTGCCAGCAGCCGCGGTTTAGCGCGGGGCCCCCCTGGGGACAATGAGCAGTTCTTC. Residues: CASSRGLARGPPGDNEQFF.

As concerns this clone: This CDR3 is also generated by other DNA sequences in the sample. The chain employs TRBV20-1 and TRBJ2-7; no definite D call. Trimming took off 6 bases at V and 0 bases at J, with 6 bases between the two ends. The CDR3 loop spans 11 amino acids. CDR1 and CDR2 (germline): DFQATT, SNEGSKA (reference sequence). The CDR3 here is CSARSSYEQYF. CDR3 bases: TGCAGTGCGAGGTCCTCCTACGAGCAGTACTTC.

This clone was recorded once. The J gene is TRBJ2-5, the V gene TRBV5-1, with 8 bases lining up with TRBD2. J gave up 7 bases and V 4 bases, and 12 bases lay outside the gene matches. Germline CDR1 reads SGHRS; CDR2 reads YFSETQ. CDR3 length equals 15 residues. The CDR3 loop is CASSDLGRGEATQYF. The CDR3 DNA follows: TGCGCCAGCAGCGACCTCGGGCGGGGGGAGGCGACCCAGTACTTC.

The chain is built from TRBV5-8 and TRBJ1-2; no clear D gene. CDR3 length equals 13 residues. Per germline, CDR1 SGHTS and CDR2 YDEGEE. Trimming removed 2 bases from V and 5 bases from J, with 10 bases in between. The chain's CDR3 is CASSLTDLYGYTF. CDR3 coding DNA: TGTGCCAGCAGCTTAACAGACCTATATGGCTACACCTTC. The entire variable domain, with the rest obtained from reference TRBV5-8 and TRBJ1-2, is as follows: EAGVTQSPTHLIKTRGQQATLRCSPISGHTSVYWYQQALGLGLQFLLWYDEGEERNRGNFPPRFSGRQFPNYSSELNVNALELEDSALYLCASSLTDLYGYTFGSGTRLTVV.

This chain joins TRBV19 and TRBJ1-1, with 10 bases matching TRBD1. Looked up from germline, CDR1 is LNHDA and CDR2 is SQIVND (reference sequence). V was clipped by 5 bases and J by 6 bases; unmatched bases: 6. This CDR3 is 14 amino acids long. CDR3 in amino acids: CASSRQGAVAEAFF. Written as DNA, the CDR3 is TGTGCCAGTAGTCGACAGGGGGCTGTGGCTGAAGCTTTCTTT.

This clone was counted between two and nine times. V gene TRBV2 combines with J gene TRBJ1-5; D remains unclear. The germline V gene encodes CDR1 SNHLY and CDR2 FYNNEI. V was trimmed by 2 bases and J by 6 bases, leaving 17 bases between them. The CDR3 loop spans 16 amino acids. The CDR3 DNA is TGTGCCAGCAGTGAATCGGGTGCCCTCGTTCGTCAGCCCCAGCATTTT. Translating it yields CASSESGALVRQPQHF.